These 21 T cell receptor beta chains were sequenced from one sample in a study of identical twins (dated by TCRdb to 2016 to 2017). Libraries were built with 5' RACE. TCRdb shows the sequencer as Illumina HiSeq 2000. TCRdb handled the public reads itself, with Q25 trimming in fastp and clone calling in MiXCR, and kept productive beta chains. Here each entry gathers all rows of one CDR3 protein and keeps the most common genes and DNA. This sample gives just under 650,000 distinct CDR3 sequences in total; just over 7% of them show up just once. The ten largest account for roughly 1.5% of the sample. The sample also formed part of further work on yellow fever vaccine responses in identical twins.

The sequenced sample consisted of PBMCs. The receptors shown here come from a woman aged 18-29 years in good health.

The V and J genes are TRBV2 and TRBJ2-7; D uncertain. V was shortened by 10 bases and J by 1 base, with 8 bases between the two germline ends. This CDR3 spans 11 amino acids. Germline V gene lookup returns CDR1 SNHLY and CDR2 FYNNEI. Written as DNA, the CDR3 is TGTGCCACCCACAGATCCTACGAGCAGTACTTC. It specifies CATHRSYEQYF.

This clonotype came up a few times. The rearrangement uses TRBV28 and TRBJ2-1; TRBD2 matches at 12 bases. CDR3 length: 19 residues. Trimming cost V 11 bases and J 2 bases; bases outside gene matches: 19. The V gene's germline CDR1 is MDHEN and CDR2 SYDVKM. The CDR3 reads CAGQNREKTSGGTYNEQFF. The CDR3 DNA reads as TGTGCCGGGCAGAACCGCGAAAAGACTAGCGGGGGAACCTACAATGAGCAGTTCTTC.

V and J are TRBV7-2 and TRBJ2-3, with no clear D. CDR1 and CDR2 from the germline V gene are SGHTA and FQGNSA. The CDR3 runs 15 residues. The V end lost 1 base, the J end lost 3 bases, and 11 bases lay between the germline ends. CDR3 region: CASSLVSTGTDTQYF. The CDR3 DNA sequence: TGTGCCAGCAGCTTAGTCAGCACCGGTACAGATACGCAGTATTTT.

This clonotype occurred many times. The chain has TRBV6-5 and TRBJ1-2; a weak D match, TRBD1 (5 bases). This CDR3 region has 16 residues. Germline lookup yields CDR1 MNHEY and CDR2 SVGAGI. The V and J ends lost 0 bases and 2 bases respectively, with 13 bases between them. The chain's CDR3 is CASSYSIAGSNYGYTF. The CDR3 nucleotides read TGTGCCAGCAGTTACTCGATCGCAGGGTCCAACTATGGCTACACCTTC.

This clonotype was recorded a few times. The chain recombines TRBV2 with TRBJ1-5; D remains ambiguous. Germline-derived CDR1 and CDR2 are SNHLY and FYNNEI. Trimming took 4 bases from V and 4 from J, leaving 8 bases between them. CDR3 length: 13 amino acids. The CDR3 DNA follows: TGTGCCAGCAGTGGGGAGGAAAATCAGCCCCAGCATTTT. Translating it yields CASSGEENQPQHF.

The chain employs TRBV6-5 and TRBJ2-4; TRBD1 might be the D (6 bases). Trimming left V 0 bases short and J 4 bases short, with 13 bases between. This CDR3 region has 16 residues. Germline CDR1 is MNHEY and CDR2 is SVGAGI. The CDR3 reads CASSYSIAGEKNIQYF. The CDR3 DNA sequence: TGTGCCAGCAGTTACTCGATAGCAGGGGAAAAAAACATTCAGTACTTC.

Worth noting for this clonotype: A much larger clone lies a single base off, so this may be a read error. This chain links TRBV20-1 with TRBJ2-3; possible D gene TRBD2, 5 bases. CDR3 length: 18 amino acids. CDR1 DFQATT and CDR2 SNEGSKA come from the germline V gene (reference sequence). This CDR3 is CCARGRLQTGLYTDTQYF. The CDR3 DNA is TGCTGTGCTAGAGGGCGATTACAAACGGGGTTATACACAGATACGCAGTATTTT.

Many counts were recorded for this clonotype. V usage is TRBV28 and J usage is TRBJ2-2; D is possibly TRBD1 (7 bases). From germline, CDR1 is MDHEN and CDR2 SYDVKM. The CDR3 length is 17 residues. V lost 2 bases and J 0 bases, leaving 13 bases between the germline ends. The CDR3 nucleotides are TGTGCCAGCAGTTTAAAATCAGGGGGGACGAACACCGGGGAGCTGTTTTTT. Its protein is CASSLKSGGTNTGELFF.

J is TRBJ1-5 and V is TRBV7-8; TRBD1 aligns across 8 bases. With V trimmed by 7 bases and J by 5 bases, 10 bases remained unmatched. The CDR3 sequence is 15 residues long. Germline V CDR1 and CDR2: SGHVS, FQNEAQ. The CDR3 region is CASTKRQGWDQPQHF. The CDR3, as DNA: TGTGCCAGCACGAAACGACAGGGGTGGGATCAGCCCCAGCATTTT.

This clonotype was recorded at least ten times. The junction departs from the called germline gene at one end, perhaps through a read error. The chain recombines TRBV11-2 with TRBJ1-2; 7 bases match TRBD1. Per germline, CDR1 SGHAT and CDR2 FQNNGV. This CDR3 contains 16 residues. DNA for the CDR3: TGTGCCAGCAGCTTGATATCGTCCCGTGGGACAGTTTTTAATCGTTTC. Translation: CASSLISSRGTVFNRF.

V and J are TRBV7-8 and TRBJ2-3; weak D call: TRBD2 (6 bases). V gave up 4 bases and J gave up 0 bases, with 14 bases separating them. This CDR3 is built from 16 residues. Germline-derived CDR1 and CDR2 are SGHVS and FQNEAQ. CDR3 sequence reads: CASSSLGLSSTDTQYF. The CDR3 DNA sequence: TGTGCCAGCAGCTCTCTGGGACTTTCTAGCACAGATACGCAGTATTTT. The full variable domain, rest sourced from reference TRBV7-8 and TRBJ2-3, is GAGVSQSPRYKVAKRGQDVALRCDPISGHVSLFWYQQALGQGPEFLTYFQNEAQLDKSGLPSDRFFAERPEGSVSTLKIQRTQQEDSAVYLCASSSLGLSSTDTQYFGPGTRLTVL.

This clonotype was seen a few times. The gene calls are TRBV20-1 and TRBJ2-7; 7 nucleotides align to TRBD1. This CDR3 contains 13 residues. Germline V gene sequence: CDR1 DFQATT, CDR2 SNEGSKA (reference sequence). The V gene end was trimmed by 6 bases and the J gene end by 1 base; junction bases not matched to a gene: 6. The CDR3 DNA is TGCAGTGCGGCACAGGGGTCGTCCTACGAGCAGTACGTC. As protein: CSAAQGSSYEQYV.

CDR3 sequence (DNA): TGCGCCAGCAGCTTGACAGGATTCTCCTACAATGAGCAGTTCTTC. Its translation is CASSLTGFSYNEQFF. V and J are TRBV5-1 and TRBJ2-1; D perhaps matches TRBD1 (5 bases). The V gene's germline CDR1 is SGHRS and CDR2 YFSETQ. V was shortened by 1 base and J by 0 bases, with 8 bases between the two germline ends. CDR3 size: 15 residues.

This clonotype was detected ten times or more. This chain links TRBV6-1 with TRBJ2-7; 10 nucleotides line up with TRBD2. V lost 5 bases, J lost 1 base, and 2 bases stayed unmatched. The germline V gene has CDR1 MNHNS and CDR2 SASEGT. The CDR3 extends over 14 amino acids. CDR3 loop: CASSKLAGSYEQYF. CDR3 nucleotides: TGTGCCAGCAGTAAACTAGCGGGATCCTACGAGCAGTACTTC.

This clonotype has ten or more counts. The rearrangement links TRBV7-9 to TRBJ2-2; 10 positions match TRBD2. Germline trimming cut 5 bases from V and 2 bases from J; bases unmatched to any gene: 5. The CDR3 spans 16 residues. Per germline, CDR1 SEHNR and CDR2 FQNEAQ (reference sequence). The DNA for the CDR3 is TGTGCCAGCAGCCCCCGGACTAGCGGAAACACCGGGGAGCTGTTTTTT. This gives the protein CASSPRTSGNTGELFF.

Ten or more counts support this clonotype. This chain uses TRBV10-3 with TRBJ2-2, with D possibly matching TRBD2 (5 bases). The CDR3 has 15 residues. With 0 bases removed from V and 6 bases from J, the gap between germline ends came to 11 bases. CDR1 ENHRY and CDR2 SYGVKD come from the germline V gene. The CDR3 sequence: CAISESKVAPGELFF. CDR3 coding DNA: TGTGCCATCAGTGAGTCGAAGGTAGCGCCCGGGGAGCTGTTTTTT.

The rearrangement links TRBV9 to TRBJ2-5; TRBD2 matches at 14 bases. With V trimmed by 4 bases and J by 0 bases, 8 bases remained unmatched. Per germline, CDR1 SGDLS and CDR2 YYNGEE. The CDR3 is made up of 18 amino acids. Here the CDR3 reads CASSYGLAGGPHQETQYF. The CDR3 DNA reads as TGTGCCAGCAGCTATGGACTAGCGGGAGGACCTCACCAAGAGACCCAGTACTTC.

V is TRBV12-5 and J is TRBJ2-7; 14 nucleotides agree with TRBD2. CDR1 is LGHNT, CDR2 FRNRAP, per germline. This CDR3 contains 19 residues. Losses at the gene ends were 6 bases for V and 3 bases for J; bases not matched to a gene: 16. CDR3 amino acids: CASGGTSGSSNPPGYEQYF. The DNA for the CDR3 is TGTGCTAGTGGAGGGACTAGCGGGAGCTCAAATCCACCAGGCTACGAGCAGTACTTC.

In its sample, this clonotype was seen many times. The chain joins TRBV28 to TRBJ2-7; 8 nucleotides align to TRBD1. The germline CDR1 and CDR2 sequences are MDHEN and SYDVKM. Germline trimming cut 6 bases from V and 2 bases from J; bases unmatched to any gene: 6. The CDR3 sequence is 14 residues long. CDR3 sequence (DNA): TGTGCCAGCAGCTCTGGACAGGGACCCTACGAGCAGTACGTC. Translated: CASSSGQGPYEQYV.

This clonotype has more than one count but fewer than ten. This chain connects TRBV29-1 to TRBJ2-1; perhaps TRBD1 as D (6 bases). The germline V gene has CDR1 SQVTM and CDR2 ANQGSEA. The length of the CDR3 is 11 residues. The ends were cut back, 3 bases at V and 10 bases at J, with 10 bases in the middle. The CDR3 nucleotides read TGCAGCGTTGAGGGGGCACGAGAGCAGTTCTTC. It translates to CSVEGAREQFF.

This clonotype was seen at least ten times. This chain joins TRBV6-5 and TRBJ2-3, with unresolved D. CDR3 size: 16 residues. Trimming pared 0 bases from V and 6 bases from J, leaving 16 bases between. Per germline, CDR1 MNHEY and CDR2 SVGAGI. The DNA for the CDR3 is TGTGCCAGCAGTTACTCGGATGTCCCAACCCGGGATACGCAGTATTTT. This encodes CASSYSDVPTRDTQYF.